The present entry profiles one T cell receptor (beta chain) with its context. The data stem from a study of blood T cells in healthy people across ages. At the level of the study: With template switching, about one barcoded beta molecule was captured per two T cells.

The CDR3 extends over 16 amino acids. Germline assignment: CDR1 SEHNR and CDR2 FQNEAQ (reference sequence). Trimming cost V 5 bases and J 13 bases, with 27 bases left between them. Combining a sample-barcoded 5' primer with a J-beta primer mix, a second PCR ran for about 7 to 11 cycles. Researchers report that a template-switch adaptor with 12 random nucleotides tagged each cDNA molecule. TCRdb reanalysed the 5' RACE reads using MiXCR and keeps one entry per CDR3 protein. The sample holds 1.5 million to 2 million distinct CDR3 sequences, about 50% seen once. This sequence originates from a woman in her forties in good health. Sample: blood. The chain links TRBV7-9 to TRBJ2-4, with D perhaps matching TRBD1 (6 bases). The CDR3 loop is CASSQSLTDSPQVQYF. As DNA, the CDR3 is TGTGCCAGCAGCCAATCTTTGACGGACAGCCCCCAGGTGCAGTACTTC.